The sequence of this TCR beta chain was determined in a study of cytotoxic CD8 clonotypes in ibrutinib-treated CLL (dated by TCRdb to the early 2020s). In the study overall: In this cohort, 15 or so patients were treatment-naive and roughly 10 were relapsed/refractory, while roughly 18 had unmutated IGHV. Responses were partial in roughly 24 patients and complete in 2; after median approximately 5.5 years follow-up, about 14 stayed in remission and 12 progressed. Response samples were taken after a median of 12 months on treatment, ranging from about 6 to 40 months. On average, each sample had some 260,000 productive templates and under 95,000 productive rearrangements. Of the roughly 86 people in the trial, around 24 had longitudinal samples available. Cryopreserved peripheral blood mononuclear cells were collected at three points: before therapy, at response, and at either sustained remission or disease progression. Findings and caveats that apply to the study as a whole: Clonality rose at ibrutinib response, remained stable during sustained remission, and dropped back toward baseline at progression. Baseline clonality was found to be higher than that of age-matched healthy donors and was strongly correlated with circulating CD8+ T-cell counts. Public clonotypes were rare and either shrank or stayed stable during treatment, and the rise in clonality at ibrutinib response reflected expansion of private clonotypes. Sampling times were not matched between sustained-remission and progressing patients, and lymph node repertoires were not studied.

In the germline V gene, CDR1 corresponds to MNHEY and CDR2 to SVGAGI. Inclusive of the bounding cysteine and phenylalanine, the CDR3 is 16 residues long. The kept DNA is CDR3 alone, 48 bases in frame from the first base. V is pared back by 2 bases and J by 6 bases, with 18 bases lying between the germline termini. For TCR beta library preparation, roughly 2 micrograms of genomic DNA was extracted from cryopreserved PBMCs. Longitudinal blood samples from CLL patients on ibrutinib monotherapy were analyzed using high-throughput TCR beta sequencing. The patients were enrolled in a single-center, open-label phase 2 trial of ibrutinib monotherapy. On a MiSeq, deep resolution sequencing aimed for a depth between 1 in 1 million and 1 in 200,000 T cells, with each clonotype covered roughly 10x on average. The immunoSEQ hsTCRB Kit was used to generate TCR beta libraries. From the authors' description of their analysis: Data were analyzed with ImmunoSEQ Data Assistant and ImmunoSEQ Analyzer, with V, D and J genes assigned per IMGT definitions. Clonality, with values ranging from 0 to 1, was calculated as one minus the normalized Shannon entropy of productive rearrangement frequencies. Only overrepresented clonotypes making up at least 0.05% of the repertoire of each patient were included in the public clonotype analysis. Roughly 13 age-matched healthy donor repertoires from immuneACCESS served as clonality controls. In its TCRdb copy, this immuneACCESS table keeps in-frame sequences only and misses some clones. Where compared with another copy, unresolved V genes explain less than half of these, and the others have no known cause. The V and J calls and the clone size are those of that table, but D and trimming were determined from the DNA. This sample gives more than 300,000 clones in total; around four fifths of them show up just once. 5.5% to 8% of the sample comes from the top ten.

Regarding this clone: Its specific antigen is unknown. Within one base of it there is no much larger clone, and no base qualities were kept.

The rearrangement combines TRBV6-5 with TRBJ2-3; 6 matching bases give a weak D call of TRBD2. Sequenced material: PBMCs, taken before ibrutinib treatment. The source is a human donor with chronic lymphocytic leukemia. This receptor has the CDR3 CASSYEKLAQIDTQYF. The DNA reads TGTGCCAGCAGTTACGAGAAGCTAGCGCAGATCGATACGCAGTATTTT.